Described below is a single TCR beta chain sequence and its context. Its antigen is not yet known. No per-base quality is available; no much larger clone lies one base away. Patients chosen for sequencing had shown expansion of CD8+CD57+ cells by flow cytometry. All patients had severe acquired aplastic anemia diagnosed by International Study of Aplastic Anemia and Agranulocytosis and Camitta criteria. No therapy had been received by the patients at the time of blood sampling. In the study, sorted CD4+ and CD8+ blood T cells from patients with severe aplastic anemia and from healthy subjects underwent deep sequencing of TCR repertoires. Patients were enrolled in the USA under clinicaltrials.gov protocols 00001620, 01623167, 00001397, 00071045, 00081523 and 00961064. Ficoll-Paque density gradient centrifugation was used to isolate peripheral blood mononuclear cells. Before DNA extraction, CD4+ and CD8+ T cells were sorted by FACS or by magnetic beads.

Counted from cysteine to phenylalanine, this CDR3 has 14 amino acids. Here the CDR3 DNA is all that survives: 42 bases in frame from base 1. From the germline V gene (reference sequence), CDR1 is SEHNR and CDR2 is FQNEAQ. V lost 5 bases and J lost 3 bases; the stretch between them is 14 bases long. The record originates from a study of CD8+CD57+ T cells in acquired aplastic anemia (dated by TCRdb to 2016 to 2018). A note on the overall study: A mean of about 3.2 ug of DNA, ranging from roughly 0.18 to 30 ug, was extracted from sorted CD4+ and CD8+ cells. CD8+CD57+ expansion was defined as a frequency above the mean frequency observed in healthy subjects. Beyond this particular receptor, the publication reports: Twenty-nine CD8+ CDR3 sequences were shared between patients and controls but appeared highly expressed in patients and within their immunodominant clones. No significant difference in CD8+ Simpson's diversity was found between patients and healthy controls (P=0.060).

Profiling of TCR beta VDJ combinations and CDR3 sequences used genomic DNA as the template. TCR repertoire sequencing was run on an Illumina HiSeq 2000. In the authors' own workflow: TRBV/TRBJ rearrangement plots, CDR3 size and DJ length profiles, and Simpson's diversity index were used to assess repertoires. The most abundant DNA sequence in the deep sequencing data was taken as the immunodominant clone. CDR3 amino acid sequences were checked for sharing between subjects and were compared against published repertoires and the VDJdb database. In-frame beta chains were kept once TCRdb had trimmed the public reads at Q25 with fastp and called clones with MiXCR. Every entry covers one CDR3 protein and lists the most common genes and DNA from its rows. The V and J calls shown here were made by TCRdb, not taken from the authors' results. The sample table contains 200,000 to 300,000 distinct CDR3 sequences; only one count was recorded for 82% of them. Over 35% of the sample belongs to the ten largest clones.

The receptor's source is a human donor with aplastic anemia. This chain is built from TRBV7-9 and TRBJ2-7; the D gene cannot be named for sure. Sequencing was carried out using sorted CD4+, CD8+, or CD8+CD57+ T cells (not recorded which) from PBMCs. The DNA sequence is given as TGTGCCAGCAGCGCTAGTCCTACGATCTACGAGCAGTACTTC. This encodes CASSASPTIYEQYF.